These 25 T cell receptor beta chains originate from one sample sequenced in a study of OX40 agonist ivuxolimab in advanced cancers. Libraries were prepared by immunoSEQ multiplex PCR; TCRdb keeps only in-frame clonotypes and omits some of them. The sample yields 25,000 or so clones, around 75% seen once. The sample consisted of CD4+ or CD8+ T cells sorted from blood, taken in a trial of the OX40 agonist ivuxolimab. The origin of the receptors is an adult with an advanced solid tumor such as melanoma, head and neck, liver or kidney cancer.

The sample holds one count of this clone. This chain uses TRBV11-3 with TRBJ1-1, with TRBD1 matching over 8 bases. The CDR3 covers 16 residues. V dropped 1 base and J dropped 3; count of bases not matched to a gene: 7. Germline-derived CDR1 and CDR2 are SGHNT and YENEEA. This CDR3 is CASSLGSGGWDTEAFF. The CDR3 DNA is TGTGCCAGCAGCTTAGGGTCAGGGGGCTGGGACACTGAAGCTTTCTTT. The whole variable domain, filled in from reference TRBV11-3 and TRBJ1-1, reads EAGVVQSPRYKIIEKKQPVAFWCNPISGHNTLYWYLQNLGQGPELLIRYENEEAVDDSQLPKDRFSAERLKGVDSTLKIQPAELGDSAVYLCASSLGSGGWDTEAFFGQGTRLTVV.

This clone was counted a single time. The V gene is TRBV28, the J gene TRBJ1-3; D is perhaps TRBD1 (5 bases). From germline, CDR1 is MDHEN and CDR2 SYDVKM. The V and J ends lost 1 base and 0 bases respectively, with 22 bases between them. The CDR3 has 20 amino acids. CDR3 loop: CASSLSPATEARSSGNTIYF. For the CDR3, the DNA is TGTGCCAGCAGTTTATCCCCGGCGACAGAAGCCCGGAGCTCTGGAAACACCATATATTTT.

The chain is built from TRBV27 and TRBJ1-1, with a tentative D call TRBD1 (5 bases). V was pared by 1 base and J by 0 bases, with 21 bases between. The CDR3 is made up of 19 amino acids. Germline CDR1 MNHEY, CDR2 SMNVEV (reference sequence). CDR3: CASSLFSRPFGGVNTEAFF. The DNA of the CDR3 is TGTGCCAGCAGTTTATTCTCAAGGCCCTTTGGAGGGGTGAACACTGAAGCTTTCTTT.

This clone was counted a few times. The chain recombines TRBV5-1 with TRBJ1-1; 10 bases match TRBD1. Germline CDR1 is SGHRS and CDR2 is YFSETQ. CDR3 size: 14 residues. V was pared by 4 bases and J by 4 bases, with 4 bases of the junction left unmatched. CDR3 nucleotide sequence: TGCGCCAGCAGCGCCAGACAGGGGGCCACTGAAGCTTTCTTT. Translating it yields CASSARQGATEAFF.

The CDR3: CASSLVQGPYEQYF. CDR3 coding DNA: TGTGCCAGCAGCTTGGTCCAGGGGCCCTACGAGCAGTACTTC. V usage is TRBV7-8 and J usage is TRBJ2-7, with D perhaps matching TRBD1 (6 bases). V lost 3 bases and J 2 bases, leaving 11 bases between the germline ends. Germline V CDR1 and CDR2: SGHVS, FQNEAQ. CDR3 length equals 14 residues.

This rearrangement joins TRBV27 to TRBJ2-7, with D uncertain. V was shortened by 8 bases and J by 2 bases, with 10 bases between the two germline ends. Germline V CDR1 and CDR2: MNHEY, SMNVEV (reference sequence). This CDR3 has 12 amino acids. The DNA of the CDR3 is TGTGCCAGCCTGGGTCCAACCTACGAGCAGTACTTC. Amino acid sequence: CASLGPTYEQYF.

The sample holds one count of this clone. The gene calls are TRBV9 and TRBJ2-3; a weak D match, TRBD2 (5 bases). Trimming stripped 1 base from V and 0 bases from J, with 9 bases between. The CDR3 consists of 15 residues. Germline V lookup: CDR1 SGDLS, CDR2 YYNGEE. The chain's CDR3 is CASSVSGTSTDTQYF. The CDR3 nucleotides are TGTGCCAGCAGCGTAAGCGGTACTAGCACAGATACGCAGTATTTT.

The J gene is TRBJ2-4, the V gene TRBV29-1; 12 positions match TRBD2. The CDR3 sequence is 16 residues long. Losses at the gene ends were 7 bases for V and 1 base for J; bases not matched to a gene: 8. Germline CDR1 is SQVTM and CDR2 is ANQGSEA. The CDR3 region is CSAAGLAGFAKNIQYF. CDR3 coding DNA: TGCAGCGCTGCGGGACTAGCGGGCTTTGCCAAAAACATTCAGTACTTC.

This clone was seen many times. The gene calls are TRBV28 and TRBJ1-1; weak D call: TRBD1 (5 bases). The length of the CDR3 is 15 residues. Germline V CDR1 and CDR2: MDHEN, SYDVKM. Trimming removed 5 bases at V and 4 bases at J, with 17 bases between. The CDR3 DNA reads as TGTGCCAGCAGTCCCGGGACGGCTAAACTCACTGAAGCTTTCTTT. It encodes CASSPGTAKLTEAFF.

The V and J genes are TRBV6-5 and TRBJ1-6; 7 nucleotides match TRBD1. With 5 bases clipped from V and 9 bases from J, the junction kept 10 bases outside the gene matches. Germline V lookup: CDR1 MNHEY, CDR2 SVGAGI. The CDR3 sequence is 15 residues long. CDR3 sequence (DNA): TGTGCCAGCAGTCGGACCACAGGGGAGCGTTCACCCCTCCACTTT. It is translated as CASSRTTGERSPLHF.

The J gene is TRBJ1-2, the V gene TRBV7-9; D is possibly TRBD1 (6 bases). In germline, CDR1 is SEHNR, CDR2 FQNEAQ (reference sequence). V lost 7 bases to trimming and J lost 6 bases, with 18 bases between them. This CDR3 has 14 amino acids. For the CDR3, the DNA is TGTGCCAGCACGACTCTGGGACACCCTCATGGCTACACCTTC. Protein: CASTTLGHPHGYTF.

CDR3 in DNA: TGTGCCAGCAGTGCTCCGACAGGGGAGGCCACTACACCCTCCTACAATGAGCAGTTCTTC. Translating gives CASSAPTGEATTPSYNEQFF. The chain has TRBV27 and TRBJ2-1; 8 nucleotides align to TRBD1. V dropped 5 bases and J dropped 0; count of bases not matched to a gene: 18. This CDR3 is built from 20 residues. CDR1 and CDR2 from the germline V gene are MNHEY and SMNVEV (reference sequence).

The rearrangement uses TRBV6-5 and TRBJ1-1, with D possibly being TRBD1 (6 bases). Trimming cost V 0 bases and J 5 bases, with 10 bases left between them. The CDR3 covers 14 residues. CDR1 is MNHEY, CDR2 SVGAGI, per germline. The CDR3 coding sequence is TGTGCCAGCAGTTACTCGAGGGGGAATACTGAAGCTTTCTTT. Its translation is CASSYSRGNTEAFF.

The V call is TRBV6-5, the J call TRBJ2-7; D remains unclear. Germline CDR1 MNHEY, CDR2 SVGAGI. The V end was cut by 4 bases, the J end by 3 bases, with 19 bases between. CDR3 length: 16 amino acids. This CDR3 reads CASSLSGRHSIYEQYF. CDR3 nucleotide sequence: TGTGCCAGCAGTTTGTCGGGCCGCCACTCGATCTACGAGCAGTACTTC.

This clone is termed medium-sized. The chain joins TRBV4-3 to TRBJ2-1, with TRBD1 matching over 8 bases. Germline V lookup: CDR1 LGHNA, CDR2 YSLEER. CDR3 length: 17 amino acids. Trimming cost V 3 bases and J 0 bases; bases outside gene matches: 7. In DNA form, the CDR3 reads TGCGCCAGCAGCCAGTCTGCCGGGACAGGCTCCTACAATGAGCAGTTCTTC. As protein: CASSQSAGTGSYNEQFF.

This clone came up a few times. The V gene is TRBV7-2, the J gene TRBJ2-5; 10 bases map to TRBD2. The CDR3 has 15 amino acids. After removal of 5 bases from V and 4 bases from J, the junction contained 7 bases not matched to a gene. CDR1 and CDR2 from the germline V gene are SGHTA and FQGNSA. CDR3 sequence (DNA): TGTGCCAGCAGCAATAGAGCGGGGGGGCGAGAGACCCAGTACTTC. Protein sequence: CASSNRAGGRETQYF. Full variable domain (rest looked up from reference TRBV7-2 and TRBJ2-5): GAGVSQSPSNKVTEKGKDVELRCDPISGHTALYWYRQSLGQGLEFLIYFQGNSAPDKSGLPSDRFSAERTGGSVSTLTIQRTQQEDSAVYLCASSNRAGGRETQYFGPGTRLLVL.

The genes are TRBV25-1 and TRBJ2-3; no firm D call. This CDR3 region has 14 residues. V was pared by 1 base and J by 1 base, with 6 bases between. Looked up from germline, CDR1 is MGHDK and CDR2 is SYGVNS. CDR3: CASSEWGGTDTQYF. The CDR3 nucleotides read TGTGCCAGCAGTGAATGGGGTGGCACAGATACGCAGTATTTT.

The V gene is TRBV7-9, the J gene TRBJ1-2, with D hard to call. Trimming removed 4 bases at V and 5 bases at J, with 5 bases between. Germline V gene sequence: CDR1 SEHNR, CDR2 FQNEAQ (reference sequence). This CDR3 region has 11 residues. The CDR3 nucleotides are TGTGCCAGCAGCTCATTATATGGCTACACCTTC. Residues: CASSSLYGYTF.

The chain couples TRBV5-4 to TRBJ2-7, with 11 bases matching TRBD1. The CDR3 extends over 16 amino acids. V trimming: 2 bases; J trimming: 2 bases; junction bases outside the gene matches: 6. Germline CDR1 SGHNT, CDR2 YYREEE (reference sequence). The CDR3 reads CASSFGQGASPYEQYF. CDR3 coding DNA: TGTGCCAGCAGCTTTGGACAGGGGGCGAGTCCCTACGAGCAGTACTTC.

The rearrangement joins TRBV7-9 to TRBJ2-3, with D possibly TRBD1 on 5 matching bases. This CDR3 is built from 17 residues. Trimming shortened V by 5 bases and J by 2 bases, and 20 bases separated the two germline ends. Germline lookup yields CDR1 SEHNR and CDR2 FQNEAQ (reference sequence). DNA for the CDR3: TGTGCCAGCAGCCCAAAGTTTCAGGGTACAAACACAGATACGCAGTATTTT. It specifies CASSPKFQGTNTDTQYF.

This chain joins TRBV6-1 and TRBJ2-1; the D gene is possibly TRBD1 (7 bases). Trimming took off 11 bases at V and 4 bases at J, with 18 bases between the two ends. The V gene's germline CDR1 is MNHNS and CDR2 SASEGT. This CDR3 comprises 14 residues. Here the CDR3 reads CAGGGYPEYNEQFF. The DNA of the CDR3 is TGTGCCGGAGGGGGCTATCCTGAGTACAATGAGCAGTTCTTC.

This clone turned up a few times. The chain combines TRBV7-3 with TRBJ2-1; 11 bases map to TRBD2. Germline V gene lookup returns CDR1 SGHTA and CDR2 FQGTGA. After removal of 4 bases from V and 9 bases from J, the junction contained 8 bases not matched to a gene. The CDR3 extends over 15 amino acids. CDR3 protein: CASSSLSGGASEQFF. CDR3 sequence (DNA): TGTGCCAGCAGCTCTCTTAGCGGGGGGGCGAGTGAGCAGTTCTTC.

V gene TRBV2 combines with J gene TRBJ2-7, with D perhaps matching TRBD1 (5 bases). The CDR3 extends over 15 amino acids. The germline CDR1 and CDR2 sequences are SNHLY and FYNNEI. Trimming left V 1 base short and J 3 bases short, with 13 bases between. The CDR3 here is CASSEEGIGFYEQYF. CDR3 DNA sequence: TGTGCCAGCAGTGAAGAGGGGATCGGGTTCTACGAGCAGTACTTC.

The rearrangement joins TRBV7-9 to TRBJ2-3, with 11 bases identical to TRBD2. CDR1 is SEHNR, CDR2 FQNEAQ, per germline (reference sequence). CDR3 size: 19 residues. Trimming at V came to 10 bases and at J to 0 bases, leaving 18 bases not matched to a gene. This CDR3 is CAIFTHIAGGTFSTDTQYF. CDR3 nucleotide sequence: TGTGCCATCTTTACTCACATAGCGGGGGGGACCTTTAGCACAGATACGCAGTATTTT.

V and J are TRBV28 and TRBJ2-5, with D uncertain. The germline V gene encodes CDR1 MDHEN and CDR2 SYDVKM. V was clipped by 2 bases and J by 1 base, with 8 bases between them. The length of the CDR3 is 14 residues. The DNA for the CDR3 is TGTGCCAGCAGTTTAAGCCTCCTCCAAGAGACCCAGTACTTC. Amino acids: CASSLSLLQETQYF.